The next 23 T cell receptor beta chains were all read from a single sample in a study of CD8 T cells in ankylosing spondylitis. Via MiXCR, TCRdb re-called the 5' RACE reads, giving one row per CDR3 protein. This sample carries approximately 35,000 distinct CDR3 sequences, approximately 14% of them seen once, and the ten largest clones take around 40%. The sample comprised blood. Receptor source: a male donor with ankylosing spondylitis or in good health (not recorded which).

This chain links TRBV7-2 with TRBJ2-7, with no clear D. The CDR3 consists of 14 residues. CDR1 is SGHTA, CDR2 FQGNSA, per germline. Trimming left V 2 bases short and J 3 bases short, with 11 bases between. The CDR3 DNA reads TGTGCCAGCAGCTTAACGGAGCGCTACTACGAGCAGTACGTC. Translating gives CASSLTERYYEQYV.

This clonotype has at least ten counts. The chain employs TRBV7-9 and TRBJ1-4, with D possibly TRBD1 on 6 matching bases. The CDR3 has 15 residues. Germline CDR1 and CDR2: SEHNR and FQNEAQ (reference sequence). V was cut by 4 bases and J by 17 bases, with 26 bases left in between. The CDR3 region is CASSSLMAGAGNGFF. As DNA, the CDR3 is TGTGCCAGCAGCTCACTGATGGCAGGGGCAGGGAACGGCTTTTTT.

The V call is TRBV5-1, the J call TRBJ2-1, with 9 bases identical to TRBD2. CDR3 length equals 16 residues. Unmatched junction bases numbered 6, after V lost 5 bases and J lost 0 bases. Looked up from germline, CDR1 is SGHRS and CDR2 is YFSETQ. CDR3 in amino acids: CASSHSGGSSYNEQFF. The CDR3, as DNA: TGCGCCAGCAGTCATAGCGGGGGAAGCTCCTACAATGAGCAGTTCTTC.

The J gene is TRBJ2-7, the V gene TRBV27; D perhaps matches TRBD1 (5 bases). Germline V lookup: CDR1 MNHEY, CDR2 SMNVEV (reference sequence). V was shortened by 4 bases and J by 0 bases, with 7 bases between the two germline ends. The CDR3 runs to 13 residues. The CDR3 protein is CASSSRGSYEQYF. The CDR3 DNA sequence: TGTGCCAGCAGTTCAAGGGGCTCCTACGAGCAGTACTTC.

V usage is TRBV6-2 or TRBV6-3 and J usage is TRBJ1-1, with D perhaps TRBD1 (5 bases). V was cut by 7 bases and J by 1 base, with 13 bases left in between. The CDR3 is 14 amino acids. The germline CDR1 and CDR2 sequences are MNHEY and SVGEGT. The CDR3 reads CASTLPGENTEAFF. The CDR3 nucleotides read TGTGCCAGCACCCTACCGGGGGAGAACACTGAAGCTTTCTTT.

CDR3 loop: CATSDLGQGAGNEQFF. The CDR3, as DNA: TGTGCCACCAGTGATTTGGGGCAGGGGGCTGGGAATGAGCAGTTCTTC. The rearrangement links TRBV24-1 to TRBJ2-1; TRBD1 matches 8 bases. Germline V gene data show CDR1 as KGHDR and CDR2 as SFDVKD. The CDR3 contains 16 residues. Trimming took 0 bases from V and 7 from J; bases not matched to a gene: 7.

The chain employs TRBV21-1 and TRBJ1-4; TRBD1 is the table's D call, not checked against the DNA. TRBV21-1 is a documented pseudogene. This CDR3 has 15 residues. The CDR3 DNA reads TGTGCCAGCAGCGCTAAAGGACATATTAATGAAAAACTGTTTTTT. This codes for CASSAKGHINEKLFF.

This clonotype was seen a handful of times. The gene calls are TRBV27 and TRBJ2-2; D uncertain. V was shortened by 6 bases and J by 3 bases, with 11 bases between the two germline ends. Per the germline V gene, CDR1 is MNHEY and CDR2 is SMNVEV (reference sequence). This CDR3 has 14 residues. As DNA, the CDR3 is TGTGCCAGCAGGCCCTGGGTTGACACCGGGGAGCTGTTTTTT. Its protein is CASRPWVDTGELFF.

In this sample, this clonotype turned up a few times. The chain joins TRBV29-1 to TRBJ2-2; D gene unclear. Germline CDR1 SQVTM, CDR2 ANQGSEA. The CDR3 is made up of 11 amino acids. Trimming cost V 7 bases and J 1 base, with 4 bases left between them. The CDR3: CSGWNTGELFF. CDR3 nucleotide sequence: TGCAGCGGCTGGAACACCGGGGAGCTGTTTTTT.

In its sample, this clonotype was seen a few times. V gene TRBV20-1 combines with J gene TRBJ2-3; maybe TRBD2 (5 bases). CDR1 and CDR2 (germline): DFQATT, SNEGSKA (reference sequence). The CDR3 extends over 14 amino acids. Trimming removed 2 bases at V and 2 bases at J, with 11 bases between. The CDR3 protein is CSARRADHTDTQYF. For the CDR3, the DNA is TGCAGTGCTAGAAGAGCGGATCACACAGATACGCAGTATTTT.

This clonotype was observed a few times. This chain links TRBV28 with TRBJ2-2; 14 bases align to TRBD2. CDR3 length equals 15 residues. Germline V lookup: CDR1 MDHEN, CDR2 SYDVKM. Trimming at V came to 6 bases and at J to 5 bases, leaving 2 bases not matched to a gene. The CDR3 is CASSRLAGGTGELFF. Here the CDR3 DNA reads TGTGCCAGCAGCCGACTAGCGGGAGGGACCGGGGAGCTGTTTTTT.

V and J are TRBV4-3 and TRBJ2-4; 8 bases match TRBD1. Germline V gene sequence: CDR1 LGHNA, CDR2 YSLEER. The length of the CDR3 is 16 residues. The V and J ends lost 0 bases and 2 bases, in that order; junction bases with no gene match: 3. As DNA, the CDR3 is TGCGCCAGCAGCCAAGACTCAGGGGGCACCAAAAACATTCAGTACTTC. It codes for CASSQDSGGTKNIQYF.

The chain uses TRBV4-2 and TRBJ2-4, with D unresolved. The germline V and J ends were trimmed by 1 base and 0 bases, with 4 bases remaining between them. Looked up from germline, CDR1 is LGHNA and CDR2 is YNFKEQ. This CDR3 is built from 14 residues. The CDR3, as DNA: TGTGCCAGCAGCCAAGTTTCAGCCAAAAACATTCAGTACTTC. Its protein product is CASSQVSAKNIQYF.

The chain employs TRBV20-1 and TRBJ1-1; D gene unclear. The CDR3 is 14 amino acids. V gave up 0 bases and J gave up 7 bases, with 15 bases separating them. Per germline, CDR1 DFQATT and CDR2 SNEGSKA (reference sequence). The CDR3 bases are TGCAGTGCTAGAGATGTGGCCTACACTGATGAAGCTTTCTTT. Protein: CSARDVAYTDEAFF.

The chain uses TRBV27 and TRBJ1-4; 8 nucleotides line up with TRBD1. The CDR3 loop spans 14 amino acids. Germline V lookup: CDR1 MNHEY, CDR2 SMNVEV (reference sequence). Trimming cost V 6 bases and J 8 bases; bases outside gene matches: 8. The CDR3 DNA reads as TGTGCCAGCAGGCGGACAGGGTTGCTCGAAAAACTGTTTTTT. Translating it yields CASRRTGLLEKLFF. The entire variable domain, with the rest obtained from reference TRBV27 and TRBJ1-4, is as follows: EAQVTQNPRYLITVTGKKLTVTCSQNMNHEYMSWYRQDPGLGLRQIYYSMNVEVTDKGDVPEGYKVSRKEKRNFPLILESPSPNQTSLYFCASRRTGLLEKLFFGSGTQLSVL.

In its sample, this clonotype was seen many times. V and J are TRBV4-2 and TRBJ2-1, with D hard to call. CDR3 length equals 13 residues. Trimming removed 4 bases at V and 1 base at J, with 5 bases between. CDR1 and CDR2 (germline): LGHNA, YNFKEQ. The CDR3 DNA reads TGTGCCAGCAGCCTGCAGTCCTACAATGAGCAGTTCTTC. Translated, it gives CASSLQSYNEQFF.

This clonotype showed up just a few times. This chain links TRBV20-1 with TRBJ2-3, with a possible D match to TRBD1 (6 bases). V dropped 6 bases and J dropped 2 bases, with 12 bases sitting between them. Germline assignment: CDR1 DFQATT and CDR2 SNEGSKA (reference sequence). The CDR3 spans 13 residues. Written as DNA, the CDR3 is TGCAGTGCCGCAGGGGAAATCACAGATACGCAGTATTTT. Its protein is CSAAGEITDTQYF.

The chain has TRBV4-1 and TRBJ1-3, with no clear D. In germline, CDR1 is MGHRA, CDR2 YSYEKL. This CDR3 has 20 residues. V lost 0 bases and J 0 bases, leaving 21 bases between the germline ends. The CDR3 DNA sequence: TGCGCCAGCAGCCAAGAGGGCCACCCTGGCCCGGGGATCTCTGGAAACACCATATATTTT. Translation gives CASSQEGHPGPGISGNTIYF.

This chain connects TRBV7-3 to TRBJ1-1; no firm D call. CDR3 length: 13 residues. V was cut by 5 bases and J by 0 bases, with 7 bases left in between. Germline values: CDR1 SGHTA, CDR2 FQGTGA. CDR3 bases: TGTGCCAGCAGCGCACAGCTGAACACTGAAGCTTTCTTT. This gives the protein CASSAQLNTEAFF.

This clonotype was counted only a few times. The chain joins TRBV6-1 to TRBJ1-4; D is ambiguous. Germline CDR1 is MNHNS and CDR2 is SASEGT. This CDR3 has 16 amino acids. Trimming removed 3 bases from V and 0 bases from J, with 11 bases in between. CDR3 coding DNA: TGTGCCAGCAGTGACGGTGGCGATCCAACTAATGAAAAACTGTTTTTT. Translating it yields CASSDGGDPTNEKLFF.

The chain is built from TRBV28 and TRBJ2-5, with D possibly TRBD1 on 6 matching bases. V lost 6 bases and J 2 bases, leaving 13 bases between the germline ends. The CDR3 is 14 residues long. Germline V gene lookup returns CDR1 MDHEN and CDR2 SYDVKM. The CDR3 protein is CASRNRAPQETQYF. The CDR3 nucleotides are TGTGCCAGCAGGAACAGGGCACCTCAAGAGACCCAGTACTTC.

This clonotype was counted a few times. The chain employs TRBV28 and TRBJ2-2; 8 bases are a match to TRBD1. The germline gives CDR1 MDHEN, CDR2 SYDVKM. The junction had 13 bases not matched to a gene; V was cut back by 10 bases and J by 3 bases. The CDR3 spans 16 residues. The CDR3 nucleotides read TGTGCCACACGCAGCCACGGGACAGGTTACACCGGGGAGCTGTTTTTT. This codes for CATRSHGTGYTGELFF.

The chain recombines TRBV11-3 with TRBJ2-1, with 12 bases fitting TRBD2. The J segment lost 7 bases and the V segment lost 4 bases, leaving 8 bases of the junction unmatched. Germline V gene lookup returns CDR1 SGHNT and CDR2 YENEEA. This CDR3 contains 16 residues. The DNA of the CDR3 is TGTGCCAGCAGCTCCAGACTAGCGGGGGAGCTGAATGAGCAGTTCTTC. This codes for CASSSRLAGELNEQFF.